This T cell receptor beta chain was profiled in a study of identical twins. Study results and caveats: Compared with models, monozygotic twins showed more out-of-frame TCR alpha sharing. Conclusions relied on cross-sectional statistical analysis, not following the same donors.

This clonotype was counted many times. The antigen is unknown. This CDR3 contains 15 residues. CDR1 SGHDT and CDR2 YYEEEE come from the germline V gene. J lost 2 bases, V lost 5 bases, and 8 bases had no gene match. TCRdb re-analysed the 5' RACE reads in MiXCR, keeping a single row per CDR3 protein. The table includes fewer than 450,000 distinct CDR3 sequences, 9% detected once. This sequence originates from a woman between 45 and 60 years old in good health. This rearrangement joins TRBV5-6 to TRBJ2-5, with 8 nucleotides matching TRBD1. Sequencing used naive T cells sorted from blood. In DNA, the CDR3 is TGTGCCAGCAGAACGGGACAGGAAATACAAGAGACCCAGTACTTC. Its protein is CASRTGQEIQETQYF.